The rows below give T cell receptor beta chains drawn from one sample of a study of blood T cell repertoires in COVID-19. Data came from immunoSEQ multiplex PCR; TCRdb stores just in-frame clones and leaves some out. Here the sample spans under 450,000 clones, approximately 86% being singletons. Source material: peripheral blood. These receptor sequences come from a woman in her sixties or seventies with COVID-19, enrolled during active disease. CDR3s include the opening cysteine and the closing phenylalanine or tryptophan. The D gene is left open where the match is weak. Rows give clone size only sometimes, using once, few, many, or a class for an expanded clone.

cdr3_nt cdr3_aa v_call clone_size d_call j_call
TGCGCCAGCAGCCAAGATACAGGGTCCTATAATTCACCCCTCCACTTT CASSQDTGSYNSPLHF TRBV4-1 few . TRBJ1-6
TGTGCCAGCAGTTCTCCAGACAGAGACACTGAAGCTTTCTTT CASSSPDRDTEAFF TRBV28 . . TRBJ1-1
TGTGCCAGTAGTCGGCGGACAGACCGATCCTACGAGCAGTACTTC CASSRRTDRSYEQYF TRBV19 once . TRBJ2-7
TGTGCCAGCAGCCTGAGCCGACAGGGGGGGACAGATACGCAGTATTTT CASSLSRQGGTDTQYF TRBV7-6 . TRBD1 TRBJ2-3
TGTGCCAGCAGTCTATACAGGGGAGAGACCCAGTACTTC CASSLYRGETQYF TRBV12-3/TRBV12-4 . TRBD1 TRBJ2-5
TGTGCCAGCACCTCGTGGGGAGGGGGGCCGGACAATGAGCAGTTCTTC CASTSWGGGPDNEQFF TRBV27 . . TRBJ2-1
TGTGCCAGCAGTTATCTCGGGGGGATGAGCACTGAAGCTTTCTTT CASSYLGGMSTEAFF TRBV6-6 . . TRBJ1-1
TGCGCCAGCAGCCACGCACCGGGACAGCTCTATGGCTACACCTTC CASSHAPGQLYGYTF TRBV4-1 . TRBD1 TRBJ1-2
TGTGCCAGCAGTTTGGACAGCAACTATGGCTACACCTTC CASSLDSNYGYTF TRBV6-6 few . TRBJ1-2
TGTGCCAGCAGTTACTCGAACCAGGATGGCTACACCTTC CASSYSNQDGYTF TRBV6-5 . . TRBJ1-2
TGTGCCAGCAGCTTGGGACAGGGGGCGAGGACATTTGGTCAGCCCCAGCATTTT CASSLGQGARTFGQPQHF TRBV5-6 . TRBD1 TRBJ1-5
TGTGCCATCAGCAGCAGGGACAGTAACTATGGCTACACCTTC CAISSRDSNYGYTF TRBV10-3 . TRBD1 TRBJ1-2
TGTGCCAGCACCAACCCCAGACTAGCGGGGGGGGTCGATGAGCAGTTCTTC CASTNPRLAGGVDEQFF TRBV28 . TRBD2 TRBJ2-1
TGTGCCAGCAGCTTACAGGGAAGAAATTCACCCCTCCACTTT CASSLQGRNSPLHF TRBV11-1 . . TRBJ1-6
TGTGCCAGCAGCGTCCTTGGTAAAGCGGTTAGTGCTACGCAGTATTTT CASSVLGKAVSATQYF TRBV9 . . TRBJ2-3
TGCAGCGTTGGACTAGCGGGCTACGAGCAGTACTTC CSVGLAGYEQYF TRBV29-1 . TRBD2 TRBJ2-7
TGTGCCAGCCAAAGAGGACACCTCGATGACACTGAAGCTTTCTTT CASQRGHLDDTEAFF TRBV6-5 . . TRBJ1-1
TGTGCCAGCAGCCCACGGGGGATAGACTCCTATAATTCACCCCTCCACTTT CASSPRGIDSYNSPLHF TRBV7-9 once . TRBJ1-6
TGTGCCAGCTCACCACTGGACGGGGGAAAAGGAGATACGCAGTATTTT CASSPLDGGKGDTQYF TRBV18 . . TRBJ2-3
TGTGCCAGAAGCCCCCGGGTGAGACGCTCGGGGAGACAGCCCCAGCATTTT CARSPRVRRSGRQPQHF TRBV5-3 few . TRBJ1-5
TGTGCCAGTAGCAGGACAGGGGCCGGGACCTCCTACAATGAGCAGTTCTTC CASSRTGAGTSYNEQFF TRBV19 . TRBD1 TRBJ2-1
TGCAGCGTTGAAACAGGGCGGAACACTGAAGCTTTCTTT CSVETGRNTEAFF TRBV29-1 . . TRBJ1-1
TGTGCCAGCAGCGGAAGCCGACTAGCGGAGGATACGCAGTATTTT CASSGSRLAEDTQYF TRBV21-1 . . TRBJ2-3
TGTGCCAGCAGCTTCCGACTAGCGGGAAGCACAGATACGCAGTATTTT CASSFRLAGSTDTQYF TRBV11-1 . TRBD2 TRBJ2-3
TGTGCCAGCAGCTTAGCCCCGTCTAGCTCGGGTGAGCAGTTCTTC CASSLAPSSSGEQFF TRBV7-9 . . TRBJ2-1
TGCGCCAGCAGGGTAGAAAGTACCTACGAGCAGTACTTC CASRVESTYEQYF TRBV5-1 . . TRBJ2-7
TGTGCCAGCAGCGATCAAATACAGGGCGCTGGAAACACCATATATTTT CASSDQIQGAGNTIYF TRBV9 . . TRBJ1-3
TGTGCCAGCAGCCCGCGACCTAGCGGGGGGCTGGAGACCCAGTACTTC CASSPRPSGGLETQYF TRBV9 . TRBD2 TRBJ2-5
TGTGCCAGCAGCCAAGATGGGGCATTCTACGAGCAGTACTTC CASSQDGAFYEQYF TRBV14 . . TRBJ2-7
TGCGCCAGCAGCCCTGGGACAGGGGGCGCGGGGACTGAAGCTTTCTTT CASSPGTGGAGTEAFF TRBV5-1 . TRBD1 TRBJ1-1
TGCGCCAGCAGTAAACCGACTAGCGGGGGGGCCAATGAGCAGTTCTTC CASSKPTSGGANEQFF TRBV5-1 . TRBD2 TRBJ2-1
TGTGCCATCACAAGCCGGGAGGGGCTAGCGGGGGGGCTCGGCACAGATACGCAGTATTTT CAITSREGLAGGLGTDTQYF TRBV19 . TRBD2 TRBJ2-3
TGTGCCAGCAGCCCAGAGGGGACAGTGTACGAGCAGTACTTC CASSPEGTVYEQYF TRBV9 . TRBD1 TRBJ2-7
TGCGCCAGCAGCCCCGGACTAGCGCCAACCAAAAACATTCAGTACTTC CASSPGLAPTKNIQYF TRBV4-1 . TRBD2 TRBJ2-4
TGTGCCAGCAGCGTCGGACAGGGGGCGAACTATAATTCACCCCTCCACTTT CASSVGQGANYNSPLHF TRBV9 few TRBD1 TRBJ1-6
TGTGCCAGCAGCCAAGATCAAGCGGGGAGGACAGATACGCAGTATTTT CASSQDQAGRTDTQYF TRBV4-2 once TRBD2 TRBJ2-3
TGTGCCAGCAGCCCTAGGACAGGGGGCGGTGGAAACACCATATATTTT CASSPRTGGGGNTIYF TRBV11-3 . TRBD1 TRBJ1-3
TGTGCCAGCAGCCAAGAACCGGGGAGGGAGACCCAGTACTTC CASSQEPGRETQYF TRBV14 . . TRBJ2-5
TGCAGTGCTAGGAGGGGGTCTGGCTACACCTTC CSARRGSGYTF TRBV20-1 once . TRBJ1-2
TGTGCCAGCAGCCCGCCGGGACAGGTTAATTCACCCCTCCACTTT CASSPPGQVNSPLHF TRBV4-2 . TRBD1 TRBJ1-6
TGTGCCAGCAGCTTGGCAACTACCTACGAGCAGTACTTC CASSLATTYEQYF TRBV5-4 . . TRBJ2-7
TGCGCCAGCAGCCAAGCAGCGGGGGGGAACACCGGGGAGCTGTTTTTT CASSQAAGGNTGELFF TRBV4-3 . TRBD2 TRBJ2-2
TGTGCCAGCAGTGACAGGGAATCCACTGAAGCTTTCTTT CASSDRESTEAFF TRBV6-1 . . TRBJ1-1
TGTGCCATCAGTGACTCAGCACAGGGGGCATGGCAGCCCCAGCATTTT CAISDSAQGAWQPQHF TRBV10-3 . TRBD1 TRBJ1-5
TGTGCCAGCACCCAAAGCGGGGTAAACAATGAGCAGTTCTTC CASTQSGVNNEQFF TRBV27 many TRBD2 TRBJ2-1
TGTGCCAGCAGCCTACTTCCAGGGGACTATGGCTACACCTTC CASSLLPGDYGYTF TRBV5-5 . . TRBJ1-2
TGTGCCAGCTCACCAGCCAGGAGCGGCAATGGCTACACCTTC CASSPARSGNGYTF TRBV18 . . TRBJ1-2
TGTGCCAGCAGATTCACTAGTACTGGGGCCAACGTCCTGACTTTC CASRFTSTGANVLTF TRBV5-6 . . TRBJ2-6
TGTGCCACCAGCAGGGCCGGGACAGGAATTCTTGAAGCTTTCTTT CATSRAGTGILEAFF TRBV15 once TRBD1 TRBJ1-1